This T cell receptor beta chain was sequenced during a study of cytomegalovirus exposure and HLA in healthy donors. Generated by immunoSEQ multiplex PCR, the TCRdb table keeps only in-frame clones and is missing some. The repertoire holds approximately 150,000 clones, with approximately 86% as singletons. V lost 1 base, J lost 13 bases, and 8 bases lay in between. The CDR3 loop spans 11 amino acids. CDR1 is LGHNA, CDR2 YSLEER, per germline. This TCR was sampled from a young man in good health and CMV-seropositive. Sequencing used PBMCs. The V gene is TRBV4-3, the J gene TRBJ2-1, with D possibly matching TRBD2 (5 bases). The CDR3 region is CASSQGAVQFF. The CDR3 DNA follows: TGCGCCAGCAGCCAAGGAGCGGTACAGTTCTTC.